This T cell receptor (beta chain) is from a study of identical twins. The ends were cut back, 8 bases at V and 7 bases at J, with 15 bases in the middle. Germline assignment: CDR1 MDHEN and CDR2 SYDVKM. The CDR3 runs 14 residues. TCRdb ran MiXCR on the 5' RACE reads and lists one entry per CDR3 protein. This table holds approximately 590,000 distinct CDR3 sequences, 7.5% to 10% found once. A further study also used this sample, focusing on yellow fever vaccine responses in identical twins.

The receptor's source is a woman younger than 30 in good health. The chain couples TRBV28 to TRBJ1-6; D is ambiguous. The sequenced sample consisted of PBMCs. The CDR3 loop reads CASLYRTANSPLHF. Written as DNA, the CDR3 is TGTGCCAGCCTTTACCGGACGGCCAATTCACCCCTCCACTTT.